Presented here are 7 T cell receptor beta chains from one specimen sequenced in a study of early T cells in non-severe SARS-CoV-2 infection. TCRdb independently ran MiXCR on the 5' RACE reads; one entry per CDR3 protein. The sample consists of more than 50,000 distinct CDR3 sequences, roughly 13% of them appearing once. The sequenced sample consisted of whole blood. The receptor set was obtained from an adult who was a healthcare worker with PCR-confirmed SARS-CoV-2 infection or an uninfected control (not recorded which).

This clonotype was recorded a few times. The CDR3 loop reads CASSLSASGKGEQYF. The CDR3 DNA sequence: TGTGCCAGCAGTTTATCGGCTAGCGGGAAGGGGGAGCAGTACTTC. The chain uses TRBV27 and TRBJ2-7, with 9 bases aligning to TRBD2. This CDR3 is 15 amino acids long. Looked up from germline, CDR1 is MNHEY and CDR2 is SMNVEV (reference sequence). The J segment lost 7 bases and the V segment lost 0 bases, leaving 7 bases of the junction unmatched.

This clonotype was detected ten times or more. This chain links TRBV7-9 with TRBJ2-7; either TRBD1 or TRBD2 may fit D (6 bases each). V lost 8 bases and J 3 bases, leaving 20 bases between the germline ends. CDR3 length: 15 amino acids. Germline V lookup: CDR1 SEHNR, CDR2 FQNEAQ (reference sequence). As DNA, the CDR3 is TGTGCCAGCCGCGGAGGGGGTCGGGATCACTACGAGCAGTACTTC. This gives the protein CASRGGGRDHYEQYF.

This clonotype appeared many times. V is TRBV27 and J is TRBJ1-5; TRBD1 aligns across 7 bases. The J segment lost 5 bases and the V segment lost 6 bases, leaving 10 bases of the junction unmatched. CDR1 and CDR2 from the germline V gene are MNHEY and SMNVEV (reference sequence). CDR3 length: 15 residues. CDR3 nucleotides: TGTGCCAGCAGGGACAGGAATCTAGCGGATCAGCCCCAGCATTTT. Translating gives CASRDRNLADQPQHF.

J is TRBJ1-4 and V is TRBV29-1; possible D gene TRBD1, 6 bases. The CDR3 covers 11 residues. CDR1 is SQVTM, CDR2 ANQGSEA, per germline. V was cut by 6 bases and J by 13 bases, with 15 bases left in between. For the CDR3, the DNA is TGCAGCGTATGGACAGCCGAGGGACTGTTTTTT. Residues: CSVWTAEGLFF.

There are a few counts of this clonotype. The chain carries TRBV5-6 and TRBJ2-2; D might be TRBD1 (5 bases). Germline CDR1 reads SGHDT; CDR2 reads YYEEEE. V lost 7 bases to trimming and J lost 4 bases, with 14 bases between them. The CDR3 totals 14 residues. CDR3 coding DNA: TGTGCCAGCTGCTCCCCTCAGGGCACCGGGGAGCTGTTTTTT. Translating gives CASCSPQGTGELFF.

V gene TRBV2 combines with J gene TRBJ2-1; 7 bases fit TRBD2. The CDR3 loop spans 15 amino acids. The junction had 9 bases not matched to a gene; V was cut back by 8 bases and J by 2 bases. Germline V gene lookup returns CDR1 SNHLY and CDR2 FYNNEI. The CDR3 DNA reads as TGTGCCAGCCTGTTGCGCGGGAGCGCCTACAATGAGCAGTTCTTC. The encoded protein is CASLLRGSAYNEQFF.

This clonotype was seen a handful of times. V is TRBV12-3 or TRBV12-4 and J is TRBJ2-1; D gene uncertain. This CDR3 is 11 amino acids long. Trimming stripped 5 bases from V and 2 bases from J, with 1 base between. CDR3 nucleotide sequence: TGTGCCAGCAGTGCCTACAATGAGCAGTTCTTC. This sequence encodes CASSAYNEQFF.